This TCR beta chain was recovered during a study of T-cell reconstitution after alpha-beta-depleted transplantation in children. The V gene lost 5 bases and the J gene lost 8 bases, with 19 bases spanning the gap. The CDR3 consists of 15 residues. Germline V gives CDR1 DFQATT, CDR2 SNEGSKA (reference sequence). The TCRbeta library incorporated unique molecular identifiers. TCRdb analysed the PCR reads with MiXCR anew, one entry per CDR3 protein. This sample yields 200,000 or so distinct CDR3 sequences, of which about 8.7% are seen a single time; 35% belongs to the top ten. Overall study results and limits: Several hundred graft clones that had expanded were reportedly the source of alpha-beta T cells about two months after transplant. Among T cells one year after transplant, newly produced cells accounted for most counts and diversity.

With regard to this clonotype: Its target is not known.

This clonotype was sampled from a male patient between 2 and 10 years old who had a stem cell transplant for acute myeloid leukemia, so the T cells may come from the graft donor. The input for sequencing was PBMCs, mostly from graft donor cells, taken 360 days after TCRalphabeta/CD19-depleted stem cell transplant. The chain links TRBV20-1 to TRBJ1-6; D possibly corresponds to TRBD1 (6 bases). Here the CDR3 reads CSAWVRGITDSPLHF. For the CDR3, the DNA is TGCAGTGCTTGGGTCAGGGGAATTACGGATTCACCCCTCCACTTT.